One sample yielded the 26 T cell receptor beta chains listed below, sequenced in a study of T cell repertoires in cytomegalovirus infection. Each CDR3 protein gets one entry after TCRdb re-called the reads with MiXCR. The sample lists around 200,000 distinct CDR3 sequences, roughly a sixth occurring once. What was sequenced was CD8+ T cells from PBMCs. All receptors come from a human donor in good health (CMV status not recorded). Some clones in this sample may be carry-over from other donors' samples.

This clonotype was picked up a small number of times. The chain joins TRBV28 to TRBJ2-5, with 10 bases matching TRBD1. The trim removed 6 bases at V and 0 bases at J, leaving 4 bases unmatched. This CDR3 is built from 15 residues. Germline-derived CDR1 and CDR2 are MDHEN and SYDVKM. DNA for the CDR3: TGTGCCAGCAGGAAGGGACAGGGGAACCAAGAGACCCAGTACTTC. As protein: CASRKGQGNQETQYF.

This clonotype came up a few times. The chain is built from TRBV13 and TRBJ2-5, with D unresolved. With 3 bases removed from V and 3 bases from J, the gap between germline ends came to 11 bases. CDR1 PRHDT and CDR2 FYEKMQ come from the germline V gene (reference sequence). The CDR3 sequence is 14 residues long. The CDR3 coding sequence is TGTGCCAGCAGCTTTTGGACGGAGAAAGAGACCCAGTACTTC. Amino acid sequence: CASSFWTEKETQYF.

This rearrangement joins TRBV25-1 to TRBJ2-7; weak D call: TRBD2 (6 bases). Germline V gene lookup returns CDR1 MGHDK and CDR2 SYGVNS. The germline V and J ends were trimmed by 3 bases and 6 bases, with 24 bases remaining between them. The CDR3 totals 17 residues. CDR3 in amino acids: CASSESLTRSLFGEQYF. CDR3 sequence (DNA): TGTGCCAGCAGTGAGAGTTTGACTAGGAGCCTTTTCGGCGAGCAGTACTTC.

Only a few counts were recorded for this clonotype. The chain uses TRBV20-1 and TRBJ2-7; 13 bases agree with TRBD2. Germline loops: CDR1 DFQATT, CDR2 SNEGSKA (reference sequence). The length of the CDR3 is 16 residues. After removal of 3 bases from V and 1 base from J, the junction contained 6 bases not matched to a gene. The CDR3 sequence is CSARGTSGEMSYEQYF. The DNA for the CDR3 is TGCAGTGCTAGGGGGACTAGCGGGGAAATGTCCTACGAGCAGTACTTC.

This clonotype has only a few counts. The rearrangement links TRBV6-2 or TRBV6-3 to TRBJ1-2; weak D call: TRBD1 (5 bases). This CDR3 has 15 residues. CDR1 is MNHEY and CDR2 is SVGEGT in the germline V gene. Deletions cut 2 bases from V and 5 bases from J, with 15 bases between. The CDR3 DNA sequence: TGTGCCAGCAGTTACCAGGGAGATTCCCGGTATGGCTACACCTTC. Protein: CASSYQGDSRYGYTF.

The chain joins TRBV6-4 to TRBJ2-3; 9 bases agree with TRBD2. Per germline, CDR1 MRHNA and CDR2 SNTAGT. The junction had 3 bases not matched to a gene; V was cut back by 0 bases and J by 2 bases. The CDR3 has 16 residues. CDR3 DNA: TGTGCCAGCAGTGACTCGTCTAGCGGGGACACAGATACGCAGTATTTT. Translated, it gives CASSDSSSGDTDTQYF.

This clonotype was seen more than once but under ten times. This chain connects TRBV6-1 to TRBJ2-5, with 7 bases fitting TRBD1. V trimming: 5 bases; J trimming: 5 bases; junction bases outside the gene matches: 11. Germline V gene sequence: CDR1 MNHNS, CDR2 SASEGT. There are 15 residues in the CDR3. CDR3 residues: CASSHQLTGTETQYF. The CDR3 region has the DNA TGTGCCAGCAGTCATCAACTGACAGGGACCGAGACCCAGTACTTC.

V gene TRBV6-5 combines with J gene TRBJ2-7; TRBD2 might be the D (5 bases). V was pared by 0 bases and J by 5 bases, with 8 bases between. The CDR3 is 13 amino acids. Germline CDR1 and CDR2: MNHEY and SVGAGI. The CDR3 here is CASSYSGVDEQYF. The DNA for the CDR3 is TGTGCCAGCAGTTACTCCGGGGTAGACGAGCAGTACTTC.

This rearrangement joins TRBV4-1 to TRBJ2-7; D is unclear. Trimming took 8 bases from V and 3 from J, leaving 14 bases between them. This CDR3 comprises 13 residues. Germline V gene sequence: CDR1 MGHRA, CDR2 YSYEKL. The CDR3 nucleotides read TGCGCCAGCTCCAACCTTGGGAACTACGAGCAGTACTTC. It codes for CASSNLGNYEQYF.

This clonotype showed up just a few times. The CDR3 region is CASSFPGRDTGELFF. The CDR3 DNA reads as TGTGCCAGCAGTTTTCCAGGGAGGGACACCGGGGAGCTGTTTTTT. The gene calls are TRBV28 and TRBJ2-2; 7 nucleotides align to TRBD2. Germline-derived CDR1 and CDR2 are MDHEN and SYDVKM. V lost 3 bases, J lost 3 bases, and 4 bases stayed unmatched. There are 15 residues in the CDR3.

The chain combines TRBV7-1 with TRBJ2-3; 9 nucleotides align to TRBD1. TRBV7-1 is known as an ORF, though its function is uncertain. The CDR3 is 16 residues long. V trimming: 7 bases; J trimming: 3 bases; junction bases outside the gene matches: 11. CDR3 DNA: TGTGCCAGCACGAATCCGGGACAGGGTCAAACAGATACGCAGTATTTT. As protein: CASTNPGQGQTDTQYF.

The rearrangement joins TRBV9 to TRBJ2-2, with D possibly being TRBD1 (6 bases). This CDR3 spans 15 amino acids. Germline V lookup: CDR1 SGDLS, CDR2 YYNGEE. Trimming took 4 bases from V and 4 from J, leaving 14 bases between them. This CDR3 is CASSPRGGGTGELFF. The CDR3 coding sequence is TGTGCCAGCAGCCCCAGGGGTGGGGGCACCGGGGAGCTGTTTTTT.

This clonotype was seen more than once but under ten times. The gene calls are TRBV20-1 and TRBJ2-3, with TRBD2 identical over 12 bases. The germline V gene encodes CDR1 DFQATT and CDR2 SNEGSKA (reference sequence). With 0 bases clipped from V and 3 bases from J, the junction kept 1 base outside the gene matches. The CDR3 is made up of 15 amino acids. As DNA, the CDR3 is TGCAGTGCTAGAGATCTAGCGGGGGGGACAGATACGCAGTATTTT. It yields the protein CSARDLAGGTDTQYF.

This clonotype showed up just a few times. The J gene is TRBJ1-2, the V gene TRBV7-9, with D uncertain. CDR3 length: 11 residues. Per germline, CDR1 SEHNR and CDR2 FQNEAQ (reference sequence). V was cut by 5 bases and J by 7 bases, with 8 bases left in between. The CDR3 region is CASSRASGYTF. CDR3 DNA sequence: TGTGCCAGCAGCCGGGCTAGTGGCTACACCTTC.

J is TRBJ2-5 and V is TRBV7-9; D not resolved. V lost 5 bases, J lost 5 bases, and 12 bases lay in between. The germline CDR1 and CDR2 sequences are SEHNR and FQNEAQ (reference sequence). CDR3 size: 13 residues. The CDR3 loop is CASSTALGETQYF. DNA for the CDR3: TGTGCCAGCAGCACCGCCCTCGGGGAGACCCAGTACTTC.

The CDR3 sequence is CASSFGVSGGSGGELFF. DNA for the CDR3: TGTGCCAGCAGTTTCGGCGTCAGCGGGGGATCGGGCGGGGAGCTGTTTTTT. V usage is TRBV28 and J usage is TRBJ2-2; 8 bases are a match to TRBD2. The CDR3 consists of 17 residues. Germline trimming cut 3 bases from V and 7 bases from J; bases unmatched to any gene: 13. CDR1 and CDR2 (germline): MDHEN, SYDVKM.

The rearrangement uses TRBV5-6 and TRBJ2-3, with a weak D call TRBD2 (6 bases). Between the trimmed V and J ends, which lost 4 bases and 13 bases, there was a span of 19 bases. Germline V gene sequence: CDR1 SGHDT, CDR2 YYEEEE. CDR3 length equals 13 residues. CDR3 amino acids: CASSPEGLPTKYF. The CDR3 coding sequence is TGTGCCAGCAGCCCCGAGGGACTCCCCACGAAGTATTTT.

This clonotype has more than one count but fewer than ten. The CDR3 is CASSRGTGELFF. The CDR3, as DNA: TGTGCCAGCAGTCGGGGAACCGGGGAGCTGTTTTTT. V gene TRBV28 combines with J gene TRBJ2-2, with D tentatively TRBD2 (5 bases). This CDR3 comprises 12 residues. Looked up from germline, CDR1 is MDHEN and CDR2 is SYDVKM. Trimming removed 5 bases at V and 5 bases at J, with 6 bases between.

This chain joins TRBV2 and TRBJ1-1; weak D call: TRBD1 (6 bases). The CDR3 sequence is 15 residues long. Trimming left V 7 bases short and J 1 base short, with 16 bases between. Germline CDR1 is SNHLY and CDR2 is FYNNEI. Written as DNA, the CDR3 is TGTGCCAGCACCCCCGAGGGACATACGAACACTGAAGCTTTCTTT. Protein product: CASTPEGHTNTEAFF. The entire variable domain, with the rest obtained from reference TRBV2 and TRBJ1-1, is as follows: EPEVTQTPSHQVTQMGQEVILRCVPISNHLYFYWYRQILGQKVEFLVSFYNNEISEKSEIFDDQFSVERPDGSNFTLKIRSTKLEDSAMYFCASTPEGHTNTEAFFGQGTRLTVV.

The V gene is TRBV29-1, the J gene TRBJ1-2; maybe TRBD1 (5 bases). With 3 bases removed from V and 4 bases from J, the gap between germline ends came to 12 bases. In germline, CDR1 is SQVTM, CDR2 ANQGSEA. The CDR3 runs to 13 residues. CDR3 bases: TGCAGCGTTGAGCCCGGGGGAAGCTATGGCTACACCTTC. Protein sequence: CSVEPGGSYGYTF.

This clonotype was detected ten times or more. J is TRBJ1-5 and V is TRBV7-2, with D perhaps TRBD1 (6 bases). Trimming took 2 bases from V and 4 from J, leaving 12 bases between them. CDR1 and CDR2 (germline): SGHTA, FQGNSA. This CDR3 is 15 amino acids long. The CDR3 DNA is TGTGCCAGCAGCTTAAGTAGAGGGGGTAATCAGCCCCAGCATTTT. The encoded protein is CASSLSRGGNQPQHF.

The V and J genes are TRBV7-2 and TRBJ2-7, with D hard to call. The CDR3 contains 12 residues. Trimming took 1 base from V and 12 from J, leaving 13 bases between them. Germline loops: CDR1 SGHTA, CDR2 FQGNSA. The CDR3 reads CASSLVPVRTYF. The DNA of the CDR3 is TGTGCCAGCAGCTTAGTTCCAGTCCGCACGTACTTC. Based on the CDR3 plus reference TRBV7-2 and TRBJ2-7, the full variable domain is GAGVSQSPSNKVTEKGKDVELRCDPISGHTALYWYRQSLGQGLEFLIYFQGNSAPDKSGLPSDRFSAERTGGSVSTLTIQRTQQEDSAVYLCASSLVPVRTYFGPGTRLTVT.

The V call is TRBV12-3 or TRBV12-4, the J call TRBJ1-5; D not resolved. Trimming pared 1 base from V and 1 base from J, leaving 8 bases between. CDR3 length equals 15 residues. This CDR3 is CASSLGGSSNQPQHF. CDR3 sequence (DNA): TGTGCCAGCAGTTTAGGAGGATCAAGCAATCAGCCCCAGCATTTT.

This clonotype showed up many times. This sequence joins TRBV7-2 and TRBJ2-7, with TRBD1 matching 7 bases. V lost 4 bases to trimming and J lost 0 bases; unmatched junction nucleotides: 6. The length of the CDR3 is 15 residues. Germline V lookup: CDR1 SGHTA, CDR2 FQGNSA. DNA for the CDR3: TGTGCCAGCAGCTGGACCGGGACAGACTCCTACGAGCAGTACTTC. It translates to CASSWTGTDSYEQYF.

Only a few counts were recorded for this clonotype. The chain recombines TRBV28 with TRBJ1-3, with a weak D call TRBD1 (6 bases). V lost 4 bases and J 14 bases, leaving 21 bases between the germline ends. The CDR3 runs 14 residues. Germline CDR1 reads MDHEN; CDR2 reads SYDVKM. The CDR3 bases are TGTGCCAGCAGTTCGCCCTGGGACATCGGGGGGCTATATTTT. The encoded protein is CASSSPWDIGGLYF.

The genes are TRBV5-1 and TRBJ2-7, with TRBD1 identical over 7 bases. The V and J ends lost 2 bases and 2 bases, in that order; junction bases with no gene match: 7. CDR3 size: 15 residues. CDR1 SGHRS and CDR2 YFSETQ come from the germline V gene. The chain's CDR3 is CASSLLRDRAYEQYF. Written as DNA, the CDR3 is TGCGCCAGCAGCTTACTTCGGGACAGAGCCTACGAGCAGTACTTC.